Listed below are T cell receptor beta chains from one sample, sequenced in a study of cytomegalovirus exposure and HLA in healthy donors. Produced via immunoSEQ multiplex PCR; TCRdb's table is partial and in-frame only. The sample consists of just over 150,000 clones, around 82% of them appearing once. Sample: PBMCs. The receptor source for this set is a woman between 50 and 59 years old in good health and CMV-seropositive. CDR3s include the opening cysteine and the closing phenylalanine or tryptophan. The order of the fields is clone size, V gene, D gene, J gene, CDR3 DNA, CDR3 protein. D genes are given only for firm matches. Rows may omit the clone size; those that give it use once, few, many or a size class.

>-|TRBV30|-|TRBJ1-2
TGTGCCTGGAGTGTACGGGGGGGCTATGGCTACACCTTC
CAWSVRGGYGYTF
>-|TRBV23-1|TRBD1|TRBJ1-5
TGCGCCAGCAGTCATTCCGGACAGGGCAATCAGCCCCAGCATTTT
CASSHSGQGNQPQHF
>once|TRBV28|TRBD1|TRBJ2-7
TGTGCCAGCAGTATGGGACAGGGCCTCGACGAGCAGTACTTC
CASSMGQGLDEQYF
>-|TRBV7-8|-|TRBJ1-5
TGTGCCAGCAGCATCGCGACAAACCCCAATCAGCCCCAGCATTTT
CASSIATNPNQPQHF
>-|TRBV27|-|TRBJ2-3
TGTGCCAGCAGTATTACTTGGTCCCGCACAGATACGCAGTATTTT
CASSITWSRTDTQYF
>-|TRBV4-2|TRBD2|TRBJ2-1
TGTGCCAGCAGCCAAGAGAACAGCGGGGCCTCCTACAATGAGCAGTTCTTC
CASSQENSGASYNEQFF
>few|TRBV6-6|-|TRBJ2-3
TGTGCCAGCAGCGGGGATACGCAGTATTTT
CASSGDTQYF
>-|TRBV7-9|-|TRBJ2-3
TGTGCCAGCAGCCGTCCCAGGGATACGCAGTATTTT
CASSRPRDTQYF
>-|TRBV28|-|TRBJ1-6
TGTGCCAGCAGTTTACTGACAAGTTCACCCCTCCACTTT
CASSLLTSSPLHF
>once|TRBV7-2|TRBD2|TRBJ2-1
TGTGCCAGCAGCTTAGGAGGGGCGGGGGGCGGATATGAGCAGTTCTTC
CASSLGGAGGGYEQFF
>-|TRBV28|-|TRBJ1-5
TGTGCCAGCAGTTTATTCGGGTCCCTGGGTCGGCGCAATCAGCCCCAGCATTTT
CASSLFGSLGRRNQPQHF
>-|TRBV6-6|TRBD2|TRBJ2-7
TGTGCCAGCAGTCAGACTAGCGGGGGGCGCCACTACGAGCAGTACTTC
CASSQTSGGRHYEQYF
>-|TRBV25-1|-|TRBJ1-1
TGTGCCAGCGGGCAAACAGGGTCCCCTGAAGCTTTCTTT
CASGQTGSPEAFF
>-|TRBV15|-|TRBJ1-2
TGTGCCACCAGCAGGCAGGGGAAGTCGAGCTATGGCTACACCTTC
CATSRQGKSSYGYTF
>few|TRBV29-1|-|TRBJ2-3
TGCAGCGTTGAAGGATCCCTTGCGGATACGCAGTATTTT
CSVEGSLADTQYF
>-|TRBV19|-|TRBJ2-7
TGTGCCAGTAGTGAGGGGGACTACGAGCAGTACTTC
CASSEGDYEQYF
>-|TRBV7-9|-|TRBJ1-1
-
CASILGSGMNTEAFF
>-|TRBV7-9|TRBD1|TRBJ1-2
TGTGCCAGCAGCTTTGCGACAGGGGGGAGAGCAAACTATGGCTACACCTTC
CASSFATGGRANYGYTF
>-|TRBV15|-|TRBJ2-6
TGTGCCACCAGCAGAGGATCGGCTGGGGCCAACGTCCTGACTTTC
CATSRGSAGANVLTF
>-|TRBV9|-|TRBJ2-7
TGTGCCAGCAGCGCCCAGGGGAACTCCTACGAGCAGTACTTC
CASSAQGNSYEQYF
>-|TRBV28|-|TRBJ1-5
TGTGCCAGCAGCCTGGGGGGAACAGGCCGGGGGGTGCTCCAGCATTTT
CASSLGGTGRGVLQHF
>-|TRBV27|TRBD2|TRBJ2-1
TGTGCCAGCACCTCCCCGAGGGGAGGGAATGAGCAGTTCTTC
CASTSPRGGNEQFF
>-|TRBV14|-|TRBJ2-7
TGTGCCAGCAGCCAAGCGGCGGGTTACGAGCAGTACTTT
CASSQAAGYEQYF
>-|TRBV5-4|TRBD2|TRBJ2-3
TGTGCCAGCAGCTTGACTAGCGGGGGCACAGATACGCAGTATTTT
CASSLTSGGTDTQYF
>-|TRBV7-3|TRBD2|TRBJ2-3
TGTGCCAGCTCTTCAGCGGGGGGCTCAGATACGCAGTATTTT
CASSSAGGSDTQYF